This T cell receptor beta chain was identified during a study of Graves' ophthalmopathy and Graves' hyperthyroidism. Study findings and constraints: Blood shared most expanded thyroid clonotypes above 0.001 frequency. This model predicted ophthalmopathy progression (sensitivity around 71%, specificity 72.22%).

At least ten counts were recorded for this clonotype. Its specificity is unknown. Amplified material comprised TCR beta CDR3 regions derived from RNA transcripts. RT-PCR in the first round used HTBI primers; a second-round multiplex PCR followed. MiXCR, applied by TCRdb to the multiplex PCR reads, yields one record per CDR3 protein. The table includes around 660,000 distinct CDR3 sequences, under 50% detected once. In donors with ophthalmopathy, activity was moderate-to-severe, with CAS ≥3, NOSPECS ≥4 and duration under 3 months. Other autoimmune diseases, uncontrolled infections, pregnancy or lactation ruled patients out of participation. The TCR sequence derives from an adult man with Graves' ophthalmopathy. Sequencing was done on a sample of peripheral blood.

The CDR3 DNA follows: TGTGCCAGTAGTATAGGAGGGCGCGGGCGGGAAGCTTTCTTT. The encoded protein is CASSIGGRGREAFF. The chain links TRBV19 to TRBJ1-1, with D unresolved. The length of the CDR3 is 14 residues. Germline-derived CDR1 and CDR2 are LNHDA and SQIVND (reference sequence). V was trimmed by 1 base and J by 8 bases, leaving 14 bases between them. The full variable domain, its missing parts supplied by reference TRBV19 and TRBJ1-1, is DGGITQSPKYLFRKEGQNVTLSCEQNLNHDAMYWYRQDPGQGLRLIYYSQIVNDFQKGDIAEGYSVSREKKESFPLTVTSAQKNPTAFYLCASSIGGRGREAFFGQGTRLTVV.